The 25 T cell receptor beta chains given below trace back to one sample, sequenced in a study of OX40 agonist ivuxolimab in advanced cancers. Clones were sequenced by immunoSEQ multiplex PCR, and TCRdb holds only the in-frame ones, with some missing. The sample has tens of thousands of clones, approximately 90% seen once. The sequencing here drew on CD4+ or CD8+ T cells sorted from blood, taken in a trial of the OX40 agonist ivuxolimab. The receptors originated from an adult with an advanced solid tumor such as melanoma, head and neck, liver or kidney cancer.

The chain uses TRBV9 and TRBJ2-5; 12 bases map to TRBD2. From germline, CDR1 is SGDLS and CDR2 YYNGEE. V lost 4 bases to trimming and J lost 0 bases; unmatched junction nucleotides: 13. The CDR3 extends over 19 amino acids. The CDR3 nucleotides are TGTGCCAGCAGCCCCAGAGGGCTAGCGGGGGGGGCATACCAAGAGACCCAGTACTTC. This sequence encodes CASSPRGLAGGAYQETQYF.

The CDR3 DNA sequence: TGTGCCAGCAGGCGGGTCTCCTACAATGAGCAGTTCTTC. Its translation: CASRRVSYNEQFF. This rearrangement joins TRBV6-1 to TRBJ2-1; tentative D call: TRBD2 (5 bases). V lost 6 bases and J 0 bases, leaving 6 bases between the germline ends. Germline loops: CDR1 MNHNS, CDR2 SASEGT. This CDR3 has 13 residues.

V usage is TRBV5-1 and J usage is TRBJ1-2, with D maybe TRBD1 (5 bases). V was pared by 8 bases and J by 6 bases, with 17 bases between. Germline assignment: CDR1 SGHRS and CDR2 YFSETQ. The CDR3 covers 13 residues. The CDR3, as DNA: TGCGCCAGTCGAAGAGCAGGGATGGATGGCTACACCTTC. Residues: CASRRAGMDGYTF.

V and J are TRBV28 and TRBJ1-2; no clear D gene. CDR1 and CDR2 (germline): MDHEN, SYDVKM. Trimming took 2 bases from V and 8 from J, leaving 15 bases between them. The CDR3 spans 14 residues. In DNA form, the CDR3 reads TGTGCCAGCAGTTTAACGAATTTACTTGACGGCTACACCTTC. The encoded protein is CASSLTNLLDGYTF.

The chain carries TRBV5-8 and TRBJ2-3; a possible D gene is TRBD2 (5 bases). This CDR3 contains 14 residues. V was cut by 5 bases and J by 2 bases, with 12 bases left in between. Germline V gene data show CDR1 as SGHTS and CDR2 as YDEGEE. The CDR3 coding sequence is TGTGCCAGCAGTCGTGGACTTTACACAGATACGCAGTATTTT. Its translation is CASSRGLYTDTQYF.

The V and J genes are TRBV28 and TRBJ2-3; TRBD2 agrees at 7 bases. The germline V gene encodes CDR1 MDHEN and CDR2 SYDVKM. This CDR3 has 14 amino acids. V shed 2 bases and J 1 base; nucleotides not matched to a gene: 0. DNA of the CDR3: TGTGCCAGCAGTTTAGCGGGGGGCACAGATACGCAGTATTTT. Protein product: CASSLAGGTDTQYF.

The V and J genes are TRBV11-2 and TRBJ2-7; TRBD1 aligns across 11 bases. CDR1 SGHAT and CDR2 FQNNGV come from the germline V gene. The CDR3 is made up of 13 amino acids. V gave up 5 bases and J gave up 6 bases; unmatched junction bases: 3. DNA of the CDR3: TGTGCCAGCAGCCGGGACAGGGGGAGCGAGCAGTACTTC. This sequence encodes CASSRDRGSEQYF.

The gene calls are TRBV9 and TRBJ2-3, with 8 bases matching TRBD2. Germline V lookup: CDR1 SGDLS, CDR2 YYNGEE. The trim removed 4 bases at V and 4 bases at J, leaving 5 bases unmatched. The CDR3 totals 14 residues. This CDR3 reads CASSSGGAADTQYF. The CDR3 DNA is TGTGCCAGCAGCTCGGGGGGGGCCGCAGATACGCAGTATTTT. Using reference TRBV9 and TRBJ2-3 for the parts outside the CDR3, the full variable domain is DSGVTQTPKHLITATGQRVTLRCSPRSGDLSVYWYQQSLDQGLQFLIQYYNGEERAKGNILERFSAQQFPDLHSELNLSSLELGDSALYFCASSSGGAADTQYFGPGTRLTVL.

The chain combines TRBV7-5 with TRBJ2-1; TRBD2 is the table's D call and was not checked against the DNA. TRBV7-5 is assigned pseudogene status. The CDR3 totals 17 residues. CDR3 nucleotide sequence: TGTGTCAGAAGCTTAGCCCTGCCCAGCGACCTCTACAATGAGCAGTTCTTC. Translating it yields CVRSLALPSDLYNEQFF.

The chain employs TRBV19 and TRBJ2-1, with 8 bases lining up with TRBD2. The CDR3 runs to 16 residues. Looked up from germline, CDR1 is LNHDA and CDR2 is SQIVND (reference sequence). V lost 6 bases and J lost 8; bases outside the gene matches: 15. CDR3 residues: CASSPLSAGEVDEQFF. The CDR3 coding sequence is TGTGCCAGTAGCCCTCTCTCAGCGGGAGAGGTCGATGAGCAGTTCTTC.

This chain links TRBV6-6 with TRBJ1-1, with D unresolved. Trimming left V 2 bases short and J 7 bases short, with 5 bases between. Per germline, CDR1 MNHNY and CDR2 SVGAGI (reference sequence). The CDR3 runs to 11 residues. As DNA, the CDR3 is TGTGCCAGCAGTTACGCAGTTGAAGCTTTCTTT. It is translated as CASSYAVEAFF.

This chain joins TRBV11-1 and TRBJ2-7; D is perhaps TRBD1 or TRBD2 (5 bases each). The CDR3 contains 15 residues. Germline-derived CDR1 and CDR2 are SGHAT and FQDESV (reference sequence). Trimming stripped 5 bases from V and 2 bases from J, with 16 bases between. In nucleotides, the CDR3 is TGTGCCAGCAGCCACTTTGAGGGGAGCGCCTACGAGCAGTACTTC. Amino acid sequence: CASSHFEGSAYEQYF.

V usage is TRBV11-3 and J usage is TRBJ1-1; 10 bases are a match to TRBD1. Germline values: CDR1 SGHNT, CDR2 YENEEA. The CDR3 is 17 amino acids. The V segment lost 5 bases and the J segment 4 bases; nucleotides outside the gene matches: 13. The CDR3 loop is CASSPGTGDRLGTEAFF. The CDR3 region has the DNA TGTGCCAGCAGCCCTGGGACAGGGGATCGCTTGGGCACTGAAGCTTTCTTT.

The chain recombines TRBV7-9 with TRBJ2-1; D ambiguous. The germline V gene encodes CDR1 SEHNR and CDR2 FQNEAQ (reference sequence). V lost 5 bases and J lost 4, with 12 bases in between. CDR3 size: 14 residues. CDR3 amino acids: CASSPHGPYNEQFF. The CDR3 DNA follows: TGTGCCAGCAGCCCCCATGGACCTTACAATGAGCAGTTCTTC.

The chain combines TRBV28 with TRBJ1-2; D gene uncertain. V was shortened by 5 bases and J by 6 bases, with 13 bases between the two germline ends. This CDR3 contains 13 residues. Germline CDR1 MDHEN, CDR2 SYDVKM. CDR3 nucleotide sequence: TGTGCCAGCAGTCACCTTACATTGAATGGCTACACCTTC. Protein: CASSHLTLNGYTF.

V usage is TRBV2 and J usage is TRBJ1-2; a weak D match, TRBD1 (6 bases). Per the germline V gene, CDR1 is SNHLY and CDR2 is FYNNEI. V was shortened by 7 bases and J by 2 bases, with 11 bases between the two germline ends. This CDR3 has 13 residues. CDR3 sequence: CASTITGNYGYTF. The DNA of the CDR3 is TGTGCCAGCACTATAACAGGGAACTATGGCTACACCTTC.

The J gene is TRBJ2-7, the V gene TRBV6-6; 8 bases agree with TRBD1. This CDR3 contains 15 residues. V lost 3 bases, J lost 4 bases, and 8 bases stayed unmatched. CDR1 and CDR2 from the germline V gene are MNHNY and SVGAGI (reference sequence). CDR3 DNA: TGTGCCAGCAGTTATGGACAGGGTGGGATATACGAGCAGTACTTC. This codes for CASSYGQGGIYEQYF.

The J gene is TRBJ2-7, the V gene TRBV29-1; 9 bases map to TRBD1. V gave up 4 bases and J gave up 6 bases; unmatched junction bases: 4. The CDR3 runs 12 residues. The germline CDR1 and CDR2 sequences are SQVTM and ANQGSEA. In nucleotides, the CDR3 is TGCAGCGTTGGGACAGGGGAGTCCGAGCAGTACTTC. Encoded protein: CSVGTGESEQYF.

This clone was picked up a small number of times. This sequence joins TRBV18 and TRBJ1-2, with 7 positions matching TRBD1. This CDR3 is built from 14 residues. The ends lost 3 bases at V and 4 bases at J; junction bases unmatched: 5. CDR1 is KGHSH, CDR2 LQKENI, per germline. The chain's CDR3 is CASSPAQGGYGYTF. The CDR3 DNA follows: TGTGCCAGCTCACCGGCGCAGGGGGGCTATGGCTACACCTTC.

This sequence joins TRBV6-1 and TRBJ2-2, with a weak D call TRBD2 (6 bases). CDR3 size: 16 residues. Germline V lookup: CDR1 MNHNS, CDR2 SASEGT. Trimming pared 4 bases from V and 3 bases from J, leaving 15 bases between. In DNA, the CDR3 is TGTGCCAGCAGTGTCCCCACTAGCAGCTACACCGGGGAGCTGTTTTTT. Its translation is CASSVPTSSYTGELFF.

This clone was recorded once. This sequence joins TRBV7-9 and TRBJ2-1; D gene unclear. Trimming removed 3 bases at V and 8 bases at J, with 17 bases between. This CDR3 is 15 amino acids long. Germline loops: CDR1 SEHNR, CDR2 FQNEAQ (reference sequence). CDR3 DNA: TGTGCCAGCAGCTTTTTCGACGGTCCTGGGGATGAGCAGTTCTTC. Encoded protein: CASSFFDGPGDEQFF. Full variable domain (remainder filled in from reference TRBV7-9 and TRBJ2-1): DTGVSQNPRHKITKRGQNVTFRCDPISEHNRLYWYRQTLGQGPEFLTYFQNEAQLEKSRLLSDRFSAERPKGSFSTLEIQRTEQGDSAMYLCASSFFDGPGDEQFFGPGTRLTVL.

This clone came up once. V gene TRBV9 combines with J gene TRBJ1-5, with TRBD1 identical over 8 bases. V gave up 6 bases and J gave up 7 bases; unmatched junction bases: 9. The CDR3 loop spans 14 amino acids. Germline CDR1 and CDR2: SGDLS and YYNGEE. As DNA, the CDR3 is TGTGCCAGCACCCAAGGACAGGGCGGGCAGCCCCAGCATTTT. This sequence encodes CASTQGQGGQPQHF.

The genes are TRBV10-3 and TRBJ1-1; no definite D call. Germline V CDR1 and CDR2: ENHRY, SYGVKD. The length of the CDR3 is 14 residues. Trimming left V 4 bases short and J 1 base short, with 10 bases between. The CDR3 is CAISGRPGNTEAFF. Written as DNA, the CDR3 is TGTGCCATCAGTGGGCGTCCGGGGAACACTGAAGCTTTCTTT.

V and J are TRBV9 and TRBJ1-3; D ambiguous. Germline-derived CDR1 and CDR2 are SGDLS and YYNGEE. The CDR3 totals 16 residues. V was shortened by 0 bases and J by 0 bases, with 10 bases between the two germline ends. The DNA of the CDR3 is TGTGCCAGCAGCGTAGAAGGGAGCAGCTCTGGAAACACCATATATTTT. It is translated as CASSVEGSSSGNTIYF.

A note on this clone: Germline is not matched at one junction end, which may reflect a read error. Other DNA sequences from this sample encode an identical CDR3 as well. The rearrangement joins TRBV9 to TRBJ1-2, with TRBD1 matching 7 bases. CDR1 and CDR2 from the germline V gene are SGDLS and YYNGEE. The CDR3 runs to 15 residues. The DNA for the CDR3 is TGCGCCAGCAGCCAACTCCCGACAGGGCCCTATGGCTACACCTTC. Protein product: CASSQLPTGPYGYTF.